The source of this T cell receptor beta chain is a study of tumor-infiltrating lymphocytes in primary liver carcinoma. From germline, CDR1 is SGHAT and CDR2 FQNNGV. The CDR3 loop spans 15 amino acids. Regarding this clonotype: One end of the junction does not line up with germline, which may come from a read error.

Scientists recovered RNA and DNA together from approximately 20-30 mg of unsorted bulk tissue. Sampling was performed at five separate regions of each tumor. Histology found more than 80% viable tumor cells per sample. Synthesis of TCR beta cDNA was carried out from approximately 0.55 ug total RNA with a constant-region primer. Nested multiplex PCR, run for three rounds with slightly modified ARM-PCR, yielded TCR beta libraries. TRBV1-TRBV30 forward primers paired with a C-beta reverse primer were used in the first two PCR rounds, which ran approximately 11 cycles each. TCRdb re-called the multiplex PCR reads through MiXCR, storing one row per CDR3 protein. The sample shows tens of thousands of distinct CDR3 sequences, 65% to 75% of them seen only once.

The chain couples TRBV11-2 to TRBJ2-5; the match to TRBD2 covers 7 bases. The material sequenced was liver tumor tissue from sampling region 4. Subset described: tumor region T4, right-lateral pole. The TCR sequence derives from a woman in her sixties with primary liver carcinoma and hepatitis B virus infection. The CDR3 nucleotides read TGTGCCAGCAGCTCGTCAGCGGGGATTCAAGAGACCCAATACTTC. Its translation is CASSSSAGIQETQYF.